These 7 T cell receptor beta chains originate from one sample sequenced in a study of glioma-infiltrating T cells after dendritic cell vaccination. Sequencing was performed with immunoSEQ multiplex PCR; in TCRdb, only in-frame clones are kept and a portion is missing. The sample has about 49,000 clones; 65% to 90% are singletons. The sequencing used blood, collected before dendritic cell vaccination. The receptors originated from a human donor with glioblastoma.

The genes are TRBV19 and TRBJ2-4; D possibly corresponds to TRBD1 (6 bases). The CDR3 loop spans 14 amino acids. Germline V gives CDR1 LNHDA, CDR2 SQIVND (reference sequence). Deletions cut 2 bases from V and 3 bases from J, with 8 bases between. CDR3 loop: CASSISRGKNIQYF. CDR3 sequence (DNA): TGTGCCAGTAGTATATCCAGGGGCAAAAACATTCAGTACTTC.

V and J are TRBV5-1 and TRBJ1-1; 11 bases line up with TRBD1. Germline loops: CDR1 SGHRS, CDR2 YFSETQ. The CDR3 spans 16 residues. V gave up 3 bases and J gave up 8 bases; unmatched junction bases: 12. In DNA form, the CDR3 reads TGCGCCAGCAGCTCTGGACAGGGGGCGCTGTATTCCGAAGCTTTCTTT. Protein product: CASSSGQGALYSEAFF. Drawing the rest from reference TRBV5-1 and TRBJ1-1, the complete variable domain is KAGVTQTPRYLIKTRGQQVTLSCSPISGHRSVSWYQQTPGQGLQFLFEYFSETQRNKGNFPGRFSGRQFSNSRSEMNVSTLELGDSALYLCASSSGQGALYSEAFFGQGTRLTVV.

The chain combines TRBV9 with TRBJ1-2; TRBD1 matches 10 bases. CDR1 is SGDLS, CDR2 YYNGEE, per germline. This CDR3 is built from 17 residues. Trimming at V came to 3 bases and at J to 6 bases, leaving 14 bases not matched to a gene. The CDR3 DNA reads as TGTGCCAGCAGCGCCAGCCGGGACAGGGGCGTGGGAAATGGCTACACCTTC. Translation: CASSASRDRGVGNGYTF.

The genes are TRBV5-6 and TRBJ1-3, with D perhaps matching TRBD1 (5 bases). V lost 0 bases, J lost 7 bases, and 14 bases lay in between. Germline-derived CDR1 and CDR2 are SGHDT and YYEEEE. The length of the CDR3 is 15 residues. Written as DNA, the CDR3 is TGTGCCAGCAGCTTGGAGGGGCGGCTGTGGAACACCATATATTTT. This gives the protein CASSLEGRLWNTIYF.

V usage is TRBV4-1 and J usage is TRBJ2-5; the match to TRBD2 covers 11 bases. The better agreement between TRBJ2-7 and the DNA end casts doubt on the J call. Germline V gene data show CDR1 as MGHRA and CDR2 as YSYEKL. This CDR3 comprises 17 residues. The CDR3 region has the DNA TGCGCCAGCAGCCAAGATCATACTAGCGGGAGTGGATACGAGCAGTACTTC. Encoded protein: CASSQDHTSGSGYEQYF.

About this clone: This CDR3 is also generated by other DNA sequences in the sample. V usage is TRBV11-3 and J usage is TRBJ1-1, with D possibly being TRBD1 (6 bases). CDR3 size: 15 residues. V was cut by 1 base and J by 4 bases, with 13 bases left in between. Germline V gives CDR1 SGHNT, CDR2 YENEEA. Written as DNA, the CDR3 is TGTGCCAGCAGCTTAGCCGGACAGTCGGTCACTGAAGCTTTCTTT. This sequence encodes CASSLAGQSVTEAFF.

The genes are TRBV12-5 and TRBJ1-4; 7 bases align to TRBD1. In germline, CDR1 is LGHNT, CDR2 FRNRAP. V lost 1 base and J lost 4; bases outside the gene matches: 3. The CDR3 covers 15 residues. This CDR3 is CASGLGTGSNEKLFF. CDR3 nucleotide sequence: TGTGCTAGTGGTTTGGGGACAGGCAGTAATGAAAAACTGTTTTTT.